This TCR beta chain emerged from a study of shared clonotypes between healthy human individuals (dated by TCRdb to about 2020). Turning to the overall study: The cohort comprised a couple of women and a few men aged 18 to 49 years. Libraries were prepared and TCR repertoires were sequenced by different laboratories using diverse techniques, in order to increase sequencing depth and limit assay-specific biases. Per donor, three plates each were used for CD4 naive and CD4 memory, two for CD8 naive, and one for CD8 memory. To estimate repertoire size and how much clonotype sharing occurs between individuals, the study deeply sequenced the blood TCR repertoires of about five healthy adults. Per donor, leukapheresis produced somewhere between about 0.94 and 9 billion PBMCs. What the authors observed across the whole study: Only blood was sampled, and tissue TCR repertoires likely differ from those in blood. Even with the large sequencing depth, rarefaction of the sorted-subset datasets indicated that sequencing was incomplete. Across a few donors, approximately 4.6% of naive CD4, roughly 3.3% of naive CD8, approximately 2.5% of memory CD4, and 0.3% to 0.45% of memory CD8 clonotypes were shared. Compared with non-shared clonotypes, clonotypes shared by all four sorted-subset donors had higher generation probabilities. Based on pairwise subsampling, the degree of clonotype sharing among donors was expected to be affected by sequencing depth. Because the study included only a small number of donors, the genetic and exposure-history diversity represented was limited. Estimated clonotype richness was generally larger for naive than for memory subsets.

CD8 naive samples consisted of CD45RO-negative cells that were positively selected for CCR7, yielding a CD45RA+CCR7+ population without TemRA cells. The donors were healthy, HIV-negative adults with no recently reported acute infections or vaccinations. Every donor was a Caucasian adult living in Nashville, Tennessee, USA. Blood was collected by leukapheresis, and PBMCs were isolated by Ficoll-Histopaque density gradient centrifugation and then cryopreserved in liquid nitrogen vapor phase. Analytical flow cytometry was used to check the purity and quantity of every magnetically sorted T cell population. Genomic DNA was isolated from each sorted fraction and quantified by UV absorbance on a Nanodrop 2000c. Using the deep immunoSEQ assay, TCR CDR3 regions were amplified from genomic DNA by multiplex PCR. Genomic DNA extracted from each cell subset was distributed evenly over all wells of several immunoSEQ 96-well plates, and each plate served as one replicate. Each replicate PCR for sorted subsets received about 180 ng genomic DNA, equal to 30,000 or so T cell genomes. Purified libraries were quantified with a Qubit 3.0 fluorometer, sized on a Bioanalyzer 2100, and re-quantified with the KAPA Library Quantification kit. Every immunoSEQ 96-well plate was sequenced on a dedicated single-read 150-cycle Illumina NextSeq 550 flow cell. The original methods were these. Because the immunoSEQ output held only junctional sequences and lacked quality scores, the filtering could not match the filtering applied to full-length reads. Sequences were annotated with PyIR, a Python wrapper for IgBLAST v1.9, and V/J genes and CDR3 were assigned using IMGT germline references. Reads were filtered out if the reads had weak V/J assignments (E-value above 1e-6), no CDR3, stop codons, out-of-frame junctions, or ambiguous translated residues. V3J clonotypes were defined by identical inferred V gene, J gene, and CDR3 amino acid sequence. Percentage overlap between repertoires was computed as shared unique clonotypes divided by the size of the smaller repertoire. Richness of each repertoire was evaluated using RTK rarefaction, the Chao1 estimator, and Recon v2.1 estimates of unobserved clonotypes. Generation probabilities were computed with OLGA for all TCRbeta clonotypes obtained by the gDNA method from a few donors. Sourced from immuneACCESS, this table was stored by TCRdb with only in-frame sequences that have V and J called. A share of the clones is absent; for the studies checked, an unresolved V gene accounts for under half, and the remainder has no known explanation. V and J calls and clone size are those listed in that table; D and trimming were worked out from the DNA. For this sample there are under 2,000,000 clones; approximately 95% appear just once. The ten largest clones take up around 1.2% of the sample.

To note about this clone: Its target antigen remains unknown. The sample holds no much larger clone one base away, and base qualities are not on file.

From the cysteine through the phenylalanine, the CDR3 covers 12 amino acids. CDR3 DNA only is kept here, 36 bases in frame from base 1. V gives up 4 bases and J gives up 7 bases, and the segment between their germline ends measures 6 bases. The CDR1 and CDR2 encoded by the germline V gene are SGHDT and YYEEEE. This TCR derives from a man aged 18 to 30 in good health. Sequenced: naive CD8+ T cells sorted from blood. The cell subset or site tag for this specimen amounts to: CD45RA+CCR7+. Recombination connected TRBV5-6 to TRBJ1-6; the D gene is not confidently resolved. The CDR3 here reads CASSAGNSPLHF. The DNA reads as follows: TGTGCCAGCAGCGCGGGAAATTCACCCCTCCACTTT.